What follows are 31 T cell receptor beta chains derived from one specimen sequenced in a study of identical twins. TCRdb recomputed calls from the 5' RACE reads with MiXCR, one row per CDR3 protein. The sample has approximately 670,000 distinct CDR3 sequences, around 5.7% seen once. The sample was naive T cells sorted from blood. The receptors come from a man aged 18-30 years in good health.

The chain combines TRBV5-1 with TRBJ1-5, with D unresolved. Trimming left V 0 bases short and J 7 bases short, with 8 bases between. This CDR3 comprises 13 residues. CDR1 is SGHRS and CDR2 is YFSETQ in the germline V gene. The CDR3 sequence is CASSLGTEQPQHF. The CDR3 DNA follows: TGCGCCAGCAGCTTGGGGACGGAACAGCCCCAGCATTTT. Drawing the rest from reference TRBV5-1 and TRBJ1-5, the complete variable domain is KAGVTQTPRYLIKTRGQQVTLSCSPISGHRSVSWYQQTPGQGLQFLFEYFSETQRNKGNFPGRFSGRQFSNSRSEMNVSTLELGDSALYLCASSLGTEQPQHFGDGTRLSIL.

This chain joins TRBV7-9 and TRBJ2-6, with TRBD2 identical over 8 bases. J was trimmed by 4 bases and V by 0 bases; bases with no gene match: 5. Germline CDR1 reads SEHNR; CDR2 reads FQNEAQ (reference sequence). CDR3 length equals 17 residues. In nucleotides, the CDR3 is TGTGCCAGCAGCTTAGCGCGGGGGGCGAGCGGGGCCAACGTCCTGACTTTC. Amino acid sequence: CASSLARGASGANVLTF.

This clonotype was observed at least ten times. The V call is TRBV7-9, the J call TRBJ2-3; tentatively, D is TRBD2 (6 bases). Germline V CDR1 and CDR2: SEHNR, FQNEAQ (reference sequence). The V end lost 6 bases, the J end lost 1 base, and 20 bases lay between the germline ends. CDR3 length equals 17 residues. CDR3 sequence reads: CASSPSRGRRGTDTQYF. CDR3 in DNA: TGTGCCAGCAGTCCCTCCCGGGGCAGGAGGGGCACAGATACGCAGTATTTT.

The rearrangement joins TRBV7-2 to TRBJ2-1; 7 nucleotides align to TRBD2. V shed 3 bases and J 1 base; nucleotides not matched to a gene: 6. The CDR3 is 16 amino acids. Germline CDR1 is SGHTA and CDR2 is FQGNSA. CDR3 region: CASSFRAAGSYNEQFF. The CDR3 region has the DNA TGTGCCAGCAGCTTCCGCGCAGCGGGATCCTACAATGAGCAGTTCTTC.

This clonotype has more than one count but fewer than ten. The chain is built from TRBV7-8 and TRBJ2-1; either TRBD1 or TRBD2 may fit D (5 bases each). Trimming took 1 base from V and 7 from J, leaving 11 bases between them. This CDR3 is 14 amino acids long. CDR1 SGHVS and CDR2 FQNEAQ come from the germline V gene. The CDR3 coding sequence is TGTGCCAGCAGCTTAGGGGACGACGGGAATGAGCAGTTCTTC. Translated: CASSLGDDGNEQFF.

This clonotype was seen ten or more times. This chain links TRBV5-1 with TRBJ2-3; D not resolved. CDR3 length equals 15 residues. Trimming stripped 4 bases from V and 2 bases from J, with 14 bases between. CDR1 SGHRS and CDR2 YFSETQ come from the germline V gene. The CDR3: CASSRTRLPTDTQYF. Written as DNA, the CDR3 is TGCGCCAGCAGCCGTACGCGACTTCCCACAGATACGCAGTATTTT.

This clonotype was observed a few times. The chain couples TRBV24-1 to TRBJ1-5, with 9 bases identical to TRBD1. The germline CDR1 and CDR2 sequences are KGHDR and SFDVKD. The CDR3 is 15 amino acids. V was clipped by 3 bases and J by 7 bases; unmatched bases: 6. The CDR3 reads CATSDPSGTGQPQHF. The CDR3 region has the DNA TGTGCCACCAGTGATCCCTCCGGGACAGGGCAGCCCCAGCATTTT.

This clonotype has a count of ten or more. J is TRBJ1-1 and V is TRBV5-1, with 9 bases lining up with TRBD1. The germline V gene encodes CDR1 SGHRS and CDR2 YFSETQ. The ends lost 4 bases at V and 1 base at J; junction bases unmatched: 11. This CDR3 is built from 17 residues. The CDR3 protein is CASSGLTGGARNTEAFF. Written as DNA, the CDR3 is TGCGCCAGCAGCGGGTTAACAGGGGGCGCAAGGAACACTGAAGCTTTCTTT.

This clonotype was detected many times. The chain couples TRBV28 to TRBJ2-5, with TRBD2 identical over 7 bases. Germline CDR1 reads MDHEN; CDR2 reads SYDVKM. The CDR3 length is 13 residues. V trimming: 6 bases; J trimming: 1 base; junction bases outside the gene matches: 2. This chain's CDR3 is CASRSSGQETQYF. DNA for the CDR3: TGTGCCAGCAGGTCTAGCGGCCAAGAGACCCAGTACTTC.

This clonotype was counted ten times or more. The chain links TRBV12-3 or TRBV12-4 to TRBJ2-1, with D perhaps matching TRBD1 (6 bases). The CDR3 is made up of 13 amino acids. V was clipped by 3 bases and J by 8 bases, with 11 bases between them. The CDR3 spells CASSLRQGHEQFF. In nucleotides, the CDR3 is TGTGCCAGCAGTTTGAGGCAGGGGCATGAGCAGTTCTTC.

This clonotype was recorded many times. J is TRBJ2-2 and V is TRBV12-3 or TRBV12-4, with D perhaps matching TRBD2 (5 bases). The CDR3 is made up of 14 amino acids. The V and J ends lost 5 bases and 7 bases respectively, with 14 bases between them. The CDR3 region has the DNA TGTGCCAGCAGTCCCTTGACTGGAGGCGGGGAGCTGTTTTTT. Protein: CASSPLTGGGELFF.

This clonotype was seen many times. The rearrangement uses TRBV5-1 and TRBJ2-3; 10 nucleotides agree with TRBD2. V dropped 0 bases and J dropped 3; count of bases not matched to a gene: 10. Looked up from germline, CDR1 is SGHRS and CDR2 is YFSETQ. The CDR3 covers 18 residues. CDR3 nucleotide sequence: TGCGCCAGCAGCTTGGTATCGCTAGCGGGAGCGTTGACAGATACGCAGTATTTT. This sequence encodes CASSLVSLAGALTDTQYF.

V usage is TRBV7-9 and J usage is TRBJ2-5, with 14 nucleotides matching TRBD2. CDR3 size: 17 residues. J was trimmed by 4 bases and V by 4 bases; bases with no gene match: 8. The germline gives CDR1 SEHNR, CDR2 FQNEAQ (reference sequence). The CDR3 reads CASSSNSGLAGGETQYF. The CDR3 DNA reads TGTGCCAGCAGCTCCAACTCCGGACTAGCGGGAGGAGAGACCCAGTACTTC.

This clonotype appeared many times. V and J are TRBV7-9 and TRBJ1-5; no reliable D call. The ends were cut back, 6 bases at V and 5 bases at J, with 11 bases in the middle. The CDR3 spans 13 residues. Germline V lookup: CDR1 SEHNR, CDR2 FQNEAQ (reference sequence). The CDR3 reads CASSPSRDQPQHF. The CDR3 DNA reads TGTGCCAGCAGTCCCTCAAGGGATCAGCCCCAGCATTTT.

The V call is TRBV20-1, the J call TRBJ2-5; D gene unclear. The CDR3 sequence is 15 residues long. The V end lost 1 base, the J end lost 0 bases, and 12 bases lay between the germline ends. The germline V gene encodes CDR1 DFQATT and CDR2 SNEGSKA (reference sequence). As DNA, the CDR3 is TGCAGTGCTAGAGTCAAGATCTTATACCAAGAGACCCAGTACTTC. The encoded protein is CSARVKILYQETQYF.

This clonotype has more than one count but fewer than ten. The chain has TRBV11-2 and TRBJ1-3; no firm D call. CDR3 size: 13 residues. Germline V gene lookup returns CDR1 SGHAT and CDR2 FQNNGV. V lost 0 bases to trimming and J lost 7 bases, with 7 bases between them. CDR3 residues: CASSLDQGNTIYF. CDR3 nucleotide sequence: TGTGCCAGCAGCTTAGATCAAGGGAACACCATATATTTT.

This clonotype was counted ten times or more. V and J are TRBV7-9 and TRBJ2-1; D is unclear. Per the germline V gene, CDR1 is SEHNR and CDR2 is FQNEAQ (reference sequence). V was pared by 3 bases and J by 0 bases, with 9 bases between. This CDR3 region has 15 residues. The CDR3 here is CASSFTESSYNEQFF. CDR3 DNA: TGTGCCAGCAGCTTCACAGAAAGCTCCTACAATGAGCAGTTCTTC.

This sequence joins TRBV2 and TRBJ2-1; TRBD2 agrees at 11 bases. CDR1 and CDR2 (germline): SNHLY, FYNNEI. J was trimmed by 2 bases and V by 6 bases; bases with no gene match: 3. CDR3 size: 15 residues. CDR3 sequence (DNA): TGTGCCAGCAGACCGGGACTAGCGGCCTACAATGAGCAGTTCTTC. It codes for CASRPGLAAYNEQFF.

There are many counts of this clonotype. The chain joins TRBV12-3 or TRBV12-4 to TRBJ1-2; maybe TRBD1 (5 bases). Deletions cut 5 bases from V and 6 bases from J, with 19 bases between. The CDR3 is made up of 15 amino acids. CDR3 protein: CASSPKLGTADGYTF. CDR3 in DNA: TGTGCCAGCAGTCCAAAGCTGGGGACGGCGGATGGCTACACCTTC.

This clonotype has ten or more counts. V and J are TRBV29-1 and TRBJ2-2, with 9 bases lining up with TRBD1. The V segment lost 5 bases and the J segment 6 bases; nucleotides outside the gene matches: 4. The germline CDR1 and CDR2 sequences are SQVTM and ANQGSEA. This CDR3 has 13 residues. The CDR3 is CSVTGGVSGELFF. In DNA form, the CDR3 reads TGCAGCGTTACAGGGGGCGTCTCCGGGGAGCTGTTTTTT.

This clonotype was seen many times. DNA of the CDR3: TGTGCCAGCAGCCTTAGCGGGAGGTGGACCGGGGAGCTGTTTTTT. As protein: CASSLSGRWTGELFF. The V gene is TRBV14, the J gene TRBJ2-2; 10 bases are a match to TRBD2. V shed 4 bases, J shed 5 bases, and the junction held 4 bases outside the gene matches. The CDR3 has 15 amino acids. The germline V gene has CDR1 SGHDN and CDR2 FVKESK.

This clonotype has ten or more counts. The CDR3 nucleotides read TGTGCCAGCAGTCAGATCTTAGCGGGAGAGGCAGATACGCAGTATTTT. As protein: CASSQILAGEADTQYF. The chain recombines TRBV28 with TRBJ2-3; 9 bases are shared with TRBD2. V shed 5 bases and J 4 bases; nucleotides not matched to a gene: 10. The CDR3 has 16 residues. In germline, CDR1 is MDHEN, CDR2 SYDVKM.

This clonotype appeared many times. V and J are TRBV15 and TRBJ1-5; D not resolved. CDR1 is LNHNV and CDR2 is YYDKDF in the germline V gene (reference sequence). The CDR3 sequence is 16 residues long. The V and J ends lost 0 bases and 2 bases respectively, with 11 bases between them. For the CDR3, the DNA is TGTGCCACCAGCAGAGATGGTGCCGGAGGCAATCAGCCCCAGCATTTT. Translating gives CATSRDGAGGNQPQHF. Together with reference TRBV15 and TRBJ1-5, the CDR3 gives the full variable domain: DAMVIQNPRYQVTQFGKPVTLSCSQTLNHNVMYWYQQKSSQAPKLLFHYYDKDFNNEADTPDNFQSRRPNTSFCFLDIRSPGLGDTAMYLCATSRDGAGGNQPQHFGDGTRLSIL.

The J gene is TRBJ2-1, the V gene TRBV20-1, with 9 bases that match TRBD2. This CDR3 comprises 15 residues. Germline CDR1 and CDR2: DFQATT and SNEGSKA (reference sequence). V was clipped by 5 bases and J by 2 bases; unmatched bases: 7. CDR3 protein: CSAGSSGTPYNEQFF. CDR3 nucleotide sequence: TGCAGTGCTGGATCTAGCGGGACCCCCTACAATGAGCAGTTCTTC.

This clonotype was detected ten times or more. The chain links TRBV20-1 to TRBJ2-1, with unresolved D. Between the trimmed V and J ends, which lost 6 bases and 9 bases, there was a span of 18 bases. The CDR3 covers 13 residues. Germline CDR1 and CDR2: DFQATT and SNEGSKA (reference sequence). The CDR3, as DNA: TGCAGTGCCGCACGAGAACTTGAGGCTGAGCAGTTCTTC. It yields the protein CSAARELEAEQFF.

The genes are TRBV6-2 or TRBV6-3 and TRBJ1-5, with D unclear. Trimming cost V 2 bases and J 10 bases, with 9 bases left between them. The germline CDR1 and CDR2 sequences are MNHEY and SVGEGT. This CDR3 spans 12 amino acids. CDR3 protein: CASSYLGGPQHF. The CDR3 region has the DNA TGTGCCAGCAGTTACCTCGGCGGACCCCAGCATTTT.

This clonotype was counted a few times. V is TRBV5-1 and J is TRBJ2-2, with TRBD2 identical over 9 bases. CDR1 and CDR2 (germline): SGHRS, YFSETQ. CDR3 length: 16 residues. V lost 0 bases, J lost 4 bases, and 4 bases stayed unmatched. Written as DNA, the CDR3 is TGCGCCAGCAGCTTGGTGGCGGGAGGGACCACCGGGGAGCTGTTTTTT. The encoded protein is CASSLVAGGTTGELFF.

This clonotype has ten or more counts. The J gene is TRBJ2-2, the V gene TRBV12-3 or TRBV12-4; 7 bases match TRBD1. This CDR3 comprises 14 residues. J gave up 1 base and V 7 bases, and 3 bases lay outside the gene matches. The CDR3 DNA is TGTGCCAGCACCGCAGGGGGGAACACCGGGGAGCTGTTTTTT. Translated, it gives CASTAGGNTGELFF.

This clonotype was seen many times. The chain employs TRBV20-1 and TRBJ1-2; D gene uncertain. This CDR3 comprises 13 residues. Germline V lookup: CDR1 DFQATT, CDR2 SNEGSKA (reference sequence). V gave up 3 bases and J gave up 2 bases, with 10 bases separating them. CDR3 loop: CSARDGKNYGYTF. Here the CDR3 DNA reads TGCAGTGCTAGGGACGGGAAGAACTATGGCTACACCTTC.

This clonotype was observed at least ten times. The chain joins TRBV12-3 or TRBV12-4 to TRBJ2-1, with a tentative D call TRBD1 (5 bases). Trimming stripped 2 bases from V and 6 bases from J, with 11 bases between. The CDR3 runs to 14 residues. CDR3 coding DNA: TGTGCCAGCAGTTTACAGGGATCCCGCAATGAGCAGTTCTTC. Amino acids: CASSLQGSRNEQFF.

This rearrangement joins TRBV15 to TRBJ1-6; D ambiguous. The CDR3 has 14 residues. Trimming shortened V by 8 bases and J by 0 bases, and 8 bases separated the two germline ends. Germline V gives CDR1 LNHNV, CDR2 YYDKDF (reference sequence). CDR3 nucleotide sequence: TGTGCCACCCGAAACAGCTCCTATAATTCACCCCTCCACTTT. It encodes CATRNSSYNSPLHF.